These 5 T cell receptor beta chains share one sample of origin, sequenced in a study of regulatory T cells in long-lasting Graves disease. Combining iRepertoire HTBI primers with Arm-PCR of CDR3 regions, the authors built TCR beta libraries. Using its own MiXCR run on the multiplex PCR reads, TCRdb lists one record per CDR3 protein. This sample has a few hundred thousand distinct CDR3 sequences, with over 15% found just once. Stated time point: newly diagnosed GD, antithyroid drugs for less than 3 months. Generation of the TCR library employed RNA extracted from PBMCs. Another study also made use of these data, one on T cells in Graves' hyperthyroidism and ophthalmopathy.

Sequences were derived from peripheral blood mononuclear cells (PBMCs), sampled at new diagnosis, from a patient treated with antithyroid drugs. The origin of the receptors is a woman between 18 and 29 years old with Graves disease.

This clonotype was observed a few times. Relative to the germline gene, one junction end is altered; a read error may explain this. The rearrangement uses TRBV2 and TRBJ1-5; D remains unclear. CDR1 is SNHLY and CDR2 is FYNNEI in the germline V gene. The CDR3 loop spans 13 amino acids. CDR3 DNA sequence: TGTGCCAGCAGTGAAGACTGGAATCGGCCCCAGCATTTT. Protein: CASSEDWNRPQHF.

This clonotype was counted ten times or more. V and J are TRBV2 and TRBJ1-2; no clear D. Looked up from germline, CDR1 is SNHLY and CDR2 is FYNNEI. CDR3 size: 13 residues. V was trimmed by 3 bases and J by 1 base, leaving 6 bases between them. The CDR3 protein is CASSDRLNYGYTF. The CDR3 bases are TGTGCCAGCAGTGACAGACTTAACTATGGCTACACCTTC.

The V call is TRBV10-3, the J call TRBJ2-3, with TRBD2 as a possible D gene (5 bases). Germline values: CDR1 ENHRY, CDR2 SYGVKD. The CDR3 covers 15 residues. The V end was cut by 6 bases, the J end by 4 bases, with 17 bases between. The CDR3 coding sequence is TGTGCCATCAGACCCTATGACGCGGAGGCAGATACGCAGTATTTT. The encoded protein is CAIRPYDAEADTQYF.

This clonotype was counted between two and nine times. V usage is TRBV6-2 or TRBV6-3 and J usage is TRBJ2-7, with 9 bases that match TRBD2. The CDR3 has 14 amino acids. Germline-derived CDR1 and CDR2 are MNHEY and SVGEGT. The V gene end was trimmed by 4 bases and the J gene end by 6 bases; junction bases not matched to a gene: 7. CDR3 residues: CASSSSGRSGEQYF. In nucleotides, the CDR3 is TGTGCCAGCAGTTCGAGCGGGAGGTCGGGCGAGCAGTACTTC.

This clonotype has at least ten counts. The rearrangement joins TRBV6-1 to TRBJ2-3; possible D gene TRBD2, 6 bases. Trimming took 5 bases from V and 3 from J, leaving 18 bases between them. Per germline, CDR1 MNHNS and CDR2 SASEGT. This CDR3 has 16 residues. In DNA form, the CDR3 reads TGTGCCAGCAGTACCCAGACTAGTCTTTGGACAGATACGCAGTATTTT. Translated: CASSTQTSLWTDTQYF.